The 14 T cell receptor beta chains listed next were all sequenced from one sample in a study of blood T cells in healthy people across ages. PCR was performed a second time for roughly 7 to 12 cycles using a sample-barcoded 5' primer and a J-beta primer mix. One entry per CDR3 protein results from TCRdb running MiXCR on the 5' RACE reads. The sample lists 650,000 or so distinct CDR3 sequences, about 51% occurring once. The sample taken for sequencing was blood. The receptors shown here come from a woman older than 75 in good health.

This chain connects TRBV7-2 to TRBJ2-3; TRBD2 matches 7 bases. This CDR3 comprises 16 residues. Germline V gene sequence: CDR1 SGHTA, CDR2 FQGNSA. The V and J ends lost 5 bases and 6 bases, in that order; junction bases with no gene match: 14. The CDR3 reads CASSHRASGLVDTQYF. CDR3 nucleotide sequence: TGTGCCAGCAGCCATAGAGCCAGCGGACTAGTGGATACGCAGTATTTT.

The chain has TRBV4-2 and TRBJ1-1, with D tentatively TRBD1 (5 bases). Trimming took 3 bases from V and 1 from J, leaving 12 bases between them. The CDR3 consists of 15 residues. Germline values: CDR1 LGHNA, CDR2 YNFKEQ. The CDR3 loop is CASSHADGGNTEAFF. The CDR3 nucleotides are TGTGCCAGCAGCCACGCCGACGGGGGGAACACTGAAGCTTTCTTT.

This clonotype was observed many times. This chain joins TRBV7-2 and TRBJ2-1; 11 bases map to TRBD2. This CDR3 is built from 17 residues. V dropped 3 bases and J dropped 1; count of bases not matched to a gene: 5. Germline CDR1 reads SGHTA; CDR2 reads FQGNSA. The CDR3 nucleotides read TGTGCCAGCAGCTTGACTAGCGGGGCCCTATCCTACAATGAGCAGTTCTTC. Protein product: CASSLTSGALSYNEQFF.

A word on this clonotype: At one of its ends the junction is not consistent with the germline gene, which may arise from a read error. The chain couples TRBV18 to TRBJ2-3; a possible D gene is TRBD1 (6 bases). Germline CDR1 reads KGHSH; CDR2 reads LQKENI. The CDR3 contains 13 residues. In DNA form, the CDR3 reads TGTGCCAGCTCACCGGGGGACACAGATACGCGGTATTTT. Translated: CASSPGDTDTRYF.

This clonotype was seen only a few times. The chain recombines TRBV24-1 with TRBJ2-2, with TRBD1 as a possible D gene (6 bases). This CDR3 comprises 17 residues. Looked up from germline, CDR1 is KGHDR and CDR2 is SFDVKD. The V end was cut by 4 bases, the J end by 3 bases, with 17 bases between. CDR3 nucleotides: TGTGCCACCAGTGACCCCTCAGCAGGGGCCTACACCGGGGAGCTGTTTTTT. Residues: CATSDPSAGAYTGELFF.

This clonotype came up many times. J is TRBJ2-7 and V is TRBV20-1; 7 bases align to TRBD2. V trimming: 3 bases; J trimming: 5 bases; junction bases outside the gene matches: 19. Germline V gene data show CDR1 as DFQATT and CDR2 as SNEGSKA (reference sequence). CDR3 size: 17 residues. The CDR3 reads CSARPDRQGTSAHEQYF. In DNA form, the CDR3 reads TGCAGTGCTAGGCCCGATCGGCAGGGTACTAGCGCCCACGAGCAGTACTTC.

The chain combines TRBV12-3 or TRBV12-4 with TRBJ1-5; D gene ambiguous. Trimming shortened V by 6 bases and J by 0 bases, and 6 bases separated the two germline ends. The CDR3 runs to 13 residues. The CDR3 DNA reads TGTGCCAGCAGAGCCCGTAGCAATCAGCCCCAGCATTTT. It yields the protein CASRARSNQPQHF.

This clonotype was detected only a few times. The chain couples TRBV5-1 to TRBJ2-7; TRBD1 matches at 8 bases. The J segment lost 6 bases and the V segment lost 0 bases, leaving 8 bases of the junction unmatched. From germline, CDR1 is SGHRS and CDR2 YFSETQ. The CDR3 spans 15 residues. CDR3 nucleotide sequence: TGCGCCAGCAGCTTGGAGTCAGGGGGCTGGGGCGAGCAGTACTTC. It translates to CASSLESGGWGEQYF.

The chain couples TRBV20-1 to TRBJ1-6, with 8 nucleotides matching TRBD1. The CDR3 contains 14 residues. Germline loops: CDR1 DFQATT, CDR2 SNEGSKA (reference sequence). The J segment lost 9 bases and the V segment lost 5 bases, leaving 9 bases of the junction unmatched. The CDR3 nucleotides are TGCAGTGCTCTTAGGACAGGGAGTACTTCACCCCTCCACTTT. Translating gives CSALRTGSTSPLHF.

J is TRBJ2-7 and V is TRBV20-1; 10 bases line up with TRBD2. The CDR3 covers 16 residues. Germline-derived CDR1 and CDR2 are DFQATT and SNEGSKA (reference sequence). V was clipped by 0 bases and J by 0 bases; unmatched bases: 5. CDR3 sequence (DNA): TGCAGTGCTAGAGATCTTAGCGGGGGGTTCTCCTACGAGCAGTACTTC. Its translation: CSARDLSGGFSYEQYF.

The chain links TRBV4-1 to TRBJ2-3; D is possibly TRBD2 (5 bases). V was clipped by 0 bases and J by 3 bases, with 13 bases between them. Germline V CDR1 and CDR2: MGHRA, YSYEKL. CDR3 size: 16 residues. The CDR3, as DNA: TGCGCCAGCAGCCAAGAGTGGAGCGGTCGAACAGATACGCAGTATTTT. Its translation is CASSQEWSGRTDTQYF.

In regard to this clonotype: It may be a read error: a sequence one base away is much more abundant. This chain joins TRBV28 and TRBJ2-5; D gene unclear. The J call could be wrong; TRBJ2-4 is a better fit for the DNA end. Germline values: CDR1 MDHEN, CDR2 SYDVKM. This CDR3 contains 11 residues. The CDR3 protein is CANPNKNIQYF. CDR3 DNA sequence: TGTGCCAACCCCAACAAAAACATTCAGTACTTC.

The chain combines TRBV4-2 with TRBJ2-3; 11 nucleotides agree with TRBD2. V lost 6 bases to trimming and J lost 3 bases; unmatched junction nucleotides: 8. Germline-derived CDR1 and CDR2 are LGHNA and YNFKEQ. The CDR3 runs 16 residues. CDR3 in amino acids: CASRTELAGETDTQYF. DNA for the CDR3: TGTGCCAGCAGGACGGAACTAGCGGGGGAGACAGATACGCAGTATTTT.

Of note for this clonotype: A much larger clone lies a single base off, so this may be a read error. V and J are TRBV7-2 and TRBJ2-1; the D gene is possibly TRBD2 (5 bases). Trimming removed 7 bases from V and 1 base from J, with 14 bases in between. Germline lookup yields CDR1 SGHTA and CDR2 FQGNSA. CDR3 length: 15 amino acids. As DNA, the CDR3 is TGTGCCAGCACCTCCGCGAGGGCGTCCTACAATGAGCAGTTCTTC. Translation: CASTSARASYNEQFF.